This T cell receptor beta chain stems from a study of cytomegalovirus exposure and HLA in healthy donors. Donors came from a validation cohort of 95 to 150 subjects, distinct from the first 666-subject cohort. The germline gives CDR1 LGHNA, CDR2 YNFKEQ. CDR3 length: 17 amino acids. J gave up 5 bases and V 0 bases, and 12 bases lay outside the gene matches. Points on this clone: Its cognate antigen is unknown.

Sequenced by immunoSEQ multiplex PCR; TCRdb stores in-frame clones only, minus some. The sample lists under 200,000 clones, roughly 90% occurring once. Overall study results and limits: In vitro, a few CMV-associated chains proved specific for CMV antigens. Some TCR beta chains (164 of them) were listed as cytomegalovirus-associated. It was reported that the classifier diagnosed cytomegalovirus status with high specificity and sensitivity in both the original and validation cohorts.

V is TRBV4-2 and J is TRBJ1-1; TRBD1 matches 7 bases. Material: PBMCs. The TCR was taken from a woman aged 18-35 years in good health and CMV-seropositive. CDR3 sequence (DNA): TGTGCCAGCAGCCAAGACACAACTGGCAGGGGGAGAACTGAAGCTTTCTTT. Protein product: CASSQDTTGRGRTEAFF.